The 10 T cell receptor beta chains below all came from one sample that was sequenced in a study of T cell responses to AZD1222 COVID-19 vaccine (dated by TCRdb to the early 2020s). Taken with the paper, the label for time point translates to: about 28 days (+/-7) after the second vaccine dose. The library was produced with the immunoSEQ multiplex PCR assay. TCRdb took over this immuneACCESS table, retaining in-frame rearrangements with V and J assigned. Such tables are incomplete; in checked studies, under half of the missing clones stem from an unresolved V gene, and the remainder is unexplained. Across this sample there are about 160,000 clones, with roughly 90% seen only once. Clones ranked in the top ten supply roughly 4% of the sample. Specimen: peripheral blood, collected 28 days after the second AZD1222 dose. These receptors were taken from an adult who received the AZD1222 COVID-19 vaccine.

This sequence joins TRBV6-2 or TRBV6-3 and TRBJ1-5; 9 nucleotides line up with TRBD1. CDR3 length equals 15 residues. The germline gives CDR1 MNHEY, CDR2 SVGEGT. After removal of 0 bases from V and 9 bases from J, the junction contained 6 bases not matched to a gene. The CDR3 DNA follows: TGTGCCAGCAGTTACTCGGGACAGGGAGTGACGCCCCAGCATTTT. Translation gives CASSYSGQGVTPQHF.

The chain links TRBV6-5 to TRBJ1-5; the D is unclear. The CDR3 spans 13 residues. CDR1 is MNHEY and CDR2 is SVGAGI in the germline V gene. Trimming cost V 5 bases and J 8 bases, with 13 bases left between them. This CDR3 reads CASSPEGLKPQHF. The DNA of the CDR3 is TGTGCCAGCAGTCCCGAAGGGTTGAAGCCCCAGCATTTT.

The V and J genes are TRBV28 and TRBJ2-2, with 10 bases identical to TRBD1. V shed 3 bases, J shed 3 bases, and the junction held 1 base outside the gene matches. The V gene's germline CDR1 is MDHEN and CDR2 SYDVKM. The CDR3 has 15 residues. The CDR3 DNA sequence: TGTGCCAGCAGTTTGACAGGGGGCTACACCGGGGAGCTGTTTTTT. Protein product: CASSLTGGYTGELFF.

The chain combines TRBV20-1 with TRBJ1-1; possible D gene TRBD1, 5 bases. Trimming removed 3 bases at V and 0 bases at J, with 8 bases between. The CDR3 loop spans 13 amino acids. Per germline, CDR1 DFQATT and CDR2 SNEGSKA (reference sequence). The CDR3: CSASGGVNTEAFF. The CDR3 region has the DNA TGCAGTGCTAGTGGGGGAGTGAACACTGAAGCTTTCTTT.

The chain carries TRBV6-2 or TRBV6-3 and TRBJ2-3, with 10 bases matching TRBD2. CDR3 size: 17 residues. Per the germline V gene, CDR1 is MNHEY and CDR2 is SVGEGT. V gave up 3 bases and J gave up 3 bases; unmatched junction bases: 9. This CDR3 is CASSYRSGGALTDTQYF. The CDR3, as DNA: TGTGCCAGCAGTTATCGAAGCGGGGGGGCTCTAACAGATACGCAGTATTTT.

CDR3 bases: TGCGCCAGCAGCCTCCCCTCCGCTGGGGCTGAAGCTTTCTTT. This translates into CASSLPSAGAEAFF. V gene TRBV5-1 combines with J gene TRBJ1-1; D is ambiguous. The CDR3 consists of 14 residues. V lost 4 bases and J 6 bases, leaving 16 bases between the germline ends. Per germline, CDR1 SGHRS and CDR2 YFSETQ.

This sequence joins TRBV7-8 and TRBJ1-2; D is uncertain. This CDR3 is 15 amino acids long. Deletions cut 1 base from V and 7 bases from J, with 16 bases between. CDR1 is SGHVS and CDR2 is FQNEAQ in the germline V gene. CDR3 sequence (DNA): TGTGCCAGCAGCTTAGGTCTCCACAATATCGCTGGCTACACCTTC. It encodes CASSLGLHNIAGYTF.

The chain has TRBV6-4 and TRBJ1-2, with TRBD1 as a possible D gene (5 bases). The germline V gene encodes CDR1 MRHNA and CDR2 SNTAGT. V lost 2 bases, J lost 4 bases, and 8 bases lay in between. The CDR3 extends over 13 amino acids. DNA of the CDR3: TGTGCCAGCAGTGACGGGGGGGGCTATGGCTACACCTTC. The encoded protein is CASSDGGGYGYTF.

The chain links TRBV29-1 to TRBJ2-3; possibly TRBD1 or TRBD2 for D (6 bases each). Between the trimmed V and J ends, which lost 7 bases and 6 bases, there was a span of 23 bases. This CDR3 contains 15 residues. The germline V gene has CDR1 SQVTM and CDR2 ANQGSEA. CDR3 region: CSGLKDGGPGDTQYF. The DNA for the CDR3 is TGCAGCGGCTTAAAAGATGGGGGGCCCGGTGATACGCAGTATTTT.

The V gene is TRBV7-9, the J gene TRBJ1-3, with 11 bases identical to TRBD1. There are 18 residues in the CDR3. The ends lost 2 bases at V and 2 bases at J; junction bases unmatched: 8. Germline V CDR1 and CDR2: SEHNR, FQNEAQ (reference sequence). The CDR3 loop reads CASSLPAAGQGAGNTIYF. In DNA, the CDR3 is TGTGCCAGCAGCTTACCGGCAGCGGGACAGGGGGCTGGAAACACCATATATTTT.